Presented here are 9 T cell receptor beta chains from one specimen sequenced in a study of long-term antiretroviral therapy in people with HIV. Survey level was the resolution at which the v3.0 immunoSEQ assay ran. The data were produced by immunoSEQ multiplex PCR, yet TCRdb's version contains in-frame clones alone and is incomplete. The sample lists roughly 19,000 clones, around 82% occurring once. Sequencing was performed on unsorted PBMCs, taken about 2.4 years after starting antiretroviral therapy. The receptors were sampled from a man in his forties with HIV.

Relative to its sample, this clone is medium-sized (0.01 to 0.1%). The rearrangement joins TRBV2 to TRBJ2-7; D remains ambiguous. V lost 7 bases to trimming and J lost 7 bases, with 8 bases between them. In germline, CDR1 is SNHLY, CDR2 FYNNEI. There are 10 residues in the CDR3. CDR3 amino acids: CASNVGEQYF. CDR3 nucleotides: TGTGCCAGCAACGTGGGGGAGCAGTACTTC.

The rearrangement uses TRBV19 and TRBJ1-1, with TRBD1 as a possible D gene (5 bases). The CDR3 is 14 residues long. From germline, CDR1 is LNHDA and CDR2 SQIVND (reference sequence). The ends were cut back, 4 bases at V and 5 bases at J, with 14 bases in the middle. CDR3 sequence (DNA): TGTGCCAGTAGTACTTCAGGGAGTTGGACTGAAGCTTTCTTT. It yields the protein CASSTSGSWTEAFF.

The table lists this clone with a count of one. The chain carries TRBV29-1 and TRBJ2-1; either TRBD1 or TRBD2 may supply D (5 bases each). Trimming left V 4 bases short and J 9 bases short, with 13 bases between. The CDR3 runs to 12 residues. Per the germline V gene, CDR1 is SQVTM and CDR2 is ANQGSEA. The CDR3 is CSVAQGVAEQFF. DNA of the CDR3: TGCAGCGTTGCGCAGGGAGTGGCTGAGCAGTTCTTC.

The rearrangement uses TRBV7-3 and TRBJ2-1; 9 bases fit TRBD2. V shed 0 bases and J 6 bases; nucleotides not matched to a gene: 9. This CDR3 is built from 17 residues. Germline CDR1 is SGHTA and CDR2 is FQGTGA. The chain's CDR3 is CASSLTGATSGTNEQFF. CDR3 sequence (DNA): TGTGCCAGCAGCTTAACGGGGGCGACTAGCGGCACCAATGAGCAGTTCTTC.

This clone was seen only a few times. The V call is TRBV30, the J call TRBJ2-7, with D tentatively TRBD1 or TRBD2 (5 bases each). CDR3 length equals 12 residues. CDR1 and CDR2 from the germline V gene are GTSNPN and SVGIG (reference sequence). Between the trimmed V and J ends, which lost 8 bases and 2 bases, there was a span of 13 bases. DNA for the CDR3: TGTGCCGGCCAGGGACGGACCTACGAGCAGTACTTC. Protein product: CAGQGRTYEQYF.

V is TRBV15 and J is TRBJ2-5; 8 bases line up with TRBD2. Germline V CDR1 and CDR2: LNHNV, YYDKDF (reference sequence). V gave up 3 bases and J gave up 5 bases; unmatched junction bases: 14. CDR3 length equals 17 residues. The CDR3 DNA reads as TGTGCCACCAGCAGTCCCTTCGCGGGGGGCGCGGAGGAGACCCAGTACTTC. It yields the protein CATSSPFAGGAEETQYF.

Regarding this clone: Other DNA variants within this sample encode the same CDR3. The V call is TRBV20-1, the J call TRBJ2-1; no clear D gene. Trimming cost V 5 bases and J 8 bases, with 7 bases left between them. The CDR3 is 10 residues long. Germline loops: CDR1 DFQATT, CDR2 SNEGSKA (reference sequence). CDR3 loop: CSASDHEQFF. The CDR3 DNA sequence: TGCAGTGCTTCGGATCATGAGCAGTTCTTC.

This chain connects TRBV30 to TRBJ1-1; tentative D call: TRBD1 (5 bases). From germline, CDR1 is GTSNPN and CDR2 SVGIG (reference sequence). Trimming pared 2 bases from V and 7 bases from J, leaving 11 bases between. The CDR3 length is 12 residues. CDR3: CAWSLQVDEAFF. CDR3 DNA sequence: TGTGCCTGGAGTCTACAGGTCGATGAAGCTTTCTTT.

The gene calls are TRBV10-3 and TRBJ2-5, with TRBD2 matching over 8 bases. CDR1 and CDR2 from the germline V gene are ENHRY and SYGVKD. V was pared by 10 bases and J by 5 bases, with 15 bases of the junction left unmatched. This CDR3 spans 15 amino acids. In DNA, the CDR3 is TGTGCCACCAGCGGAGGGGCGGGGGGAACTGAGACCCAGTACTTC. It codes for CATSGGAGGTETQYF.